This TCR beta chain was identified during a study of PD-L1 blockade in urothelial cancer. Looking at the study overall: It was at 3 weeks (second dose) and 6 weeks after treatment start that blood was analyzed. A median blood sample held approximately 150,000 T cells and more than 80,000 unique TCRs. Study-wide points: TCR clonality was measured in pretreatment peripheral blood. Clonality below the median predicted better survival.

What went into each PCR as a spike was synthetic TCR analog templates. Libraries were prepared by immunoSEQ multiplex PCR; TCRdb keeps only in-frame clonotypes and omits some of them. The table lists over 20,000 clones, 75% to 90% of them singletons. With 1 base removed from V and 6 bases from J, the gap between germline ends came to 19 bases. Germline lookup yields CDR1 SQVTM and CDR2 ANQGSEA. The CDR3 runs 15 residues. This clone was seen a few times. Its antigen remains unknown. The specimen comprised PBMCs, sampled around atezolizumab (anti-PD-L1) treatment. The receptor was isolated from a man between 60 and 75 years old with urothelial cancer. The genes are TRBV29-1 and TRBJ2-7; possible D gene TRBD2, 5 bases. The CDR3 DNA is TGCAGCGTTGAAGGAGCCAAGGGAAAGGCGGGCGAGCAGTACTTC. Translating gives CSVEGAKGKAGEQYF.